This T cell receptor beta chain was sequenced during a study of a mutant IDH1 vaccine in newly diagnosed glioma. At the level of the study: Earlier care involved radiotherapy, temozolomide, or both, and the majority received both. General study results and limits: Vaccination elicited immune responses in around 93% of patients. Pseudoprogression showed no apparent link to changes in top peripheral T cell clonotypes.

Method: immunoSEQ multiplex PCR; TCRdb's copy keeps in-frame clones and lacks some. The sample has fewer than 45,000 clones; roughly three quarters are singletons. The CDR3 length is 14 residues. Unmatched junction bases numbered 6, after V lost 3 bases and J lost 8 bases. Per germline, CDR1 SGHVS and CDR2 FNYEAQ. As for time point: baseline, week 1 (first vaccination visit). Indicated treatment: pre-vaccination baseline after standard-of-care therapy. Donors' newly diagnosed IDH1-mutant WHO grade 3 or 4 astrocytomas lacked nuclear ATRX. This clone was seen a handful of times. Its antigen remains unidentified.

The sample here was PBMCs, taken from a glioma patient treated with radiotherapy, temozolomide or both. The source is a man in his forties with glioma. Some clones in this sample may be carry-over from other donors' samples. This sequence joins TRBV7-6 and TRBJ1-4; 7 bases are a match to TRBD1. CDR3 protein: CASSLTGLGEKLFF. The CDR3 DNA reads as TGTGCCAGCAGCTTGACAGGGCTTGGGGAAAAACTGTTTTTT.